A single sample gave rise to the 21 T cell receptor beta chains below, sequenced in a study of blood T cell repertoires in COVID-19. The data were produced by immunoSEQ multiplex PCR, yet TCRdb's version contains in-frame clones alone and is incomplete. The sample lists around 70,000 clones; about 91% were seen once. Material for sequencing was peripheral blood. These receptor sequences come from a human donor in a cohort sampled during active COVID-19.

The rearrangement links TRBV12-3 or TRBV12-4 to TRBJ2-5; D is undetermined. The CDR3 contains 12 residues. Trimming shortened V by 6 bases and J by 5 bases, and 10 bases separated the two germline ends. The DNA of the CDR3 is TGTGCCAGCAGCCCGACTGGGGAGACCCAGTACTTC. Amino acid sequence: CASSPTGETQYF.

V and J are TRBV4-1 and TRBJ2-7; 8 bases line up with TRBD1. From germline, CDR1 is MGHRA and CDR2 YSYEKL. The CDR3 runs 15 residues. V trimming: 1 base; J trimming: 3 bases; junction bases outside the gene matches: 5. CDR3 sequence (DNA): TGCGCCAGCAGCCAAGGACAGGGGAGGTTCTACGAGCAGTACTTC. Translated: CASSQGQGRFYEQYF.

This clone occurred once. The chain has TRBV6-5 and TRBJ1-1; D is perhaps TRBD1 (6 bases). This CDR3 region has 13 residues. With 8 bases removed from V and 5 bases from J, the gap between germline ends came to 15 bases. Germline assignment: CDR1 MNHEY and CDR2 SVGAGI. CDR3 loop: CASSSLQGTEAFF. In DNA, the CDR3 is TGTGCCAGCTCCTCCTTACAGGGTACTGAAGCTTTCTTT.

The DNA for the CDR3 is TGTGCCAGCAGCCCTCCCCCGCAGGGAGGGGTGGCTTTCTTT. Protein product: CASSPPPQGGVAFF. The rearrangement uses TRBV3-1 (or the pseudogene TRBV3-2) and TRBJ1-1; possible D gene TRBD1, 5 bases. Trimming took off 4 bases at V and 11 bases at J, with 20 bases between the two ends. The germline V gene has CDR1 LGHDT and CDR2 YNNKEL (reference sequence). There are 14 residues in the CDR3.

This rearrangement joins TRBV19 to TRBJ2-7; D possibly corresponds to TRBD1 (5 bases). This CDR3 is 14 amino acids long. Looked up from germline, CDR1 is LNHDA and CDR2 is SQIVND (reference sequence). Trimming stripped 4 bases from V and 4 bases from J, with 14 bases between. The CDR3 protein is CASSNQGWRYEQYF. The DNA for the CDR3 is TGTGCCAGTAGTAATCAGGGATGGCGTTACGAGCAGTACTTC.

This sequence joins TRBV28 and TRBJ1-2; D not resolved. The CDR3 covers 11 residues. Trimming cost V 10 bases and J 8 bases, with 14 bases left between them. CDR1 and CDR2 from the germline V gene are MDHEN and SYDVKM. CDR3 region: CATRFIGGYTF. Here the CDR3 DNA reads TGTGCCACCAGATTTATTGGCGGCTACACCTTC.

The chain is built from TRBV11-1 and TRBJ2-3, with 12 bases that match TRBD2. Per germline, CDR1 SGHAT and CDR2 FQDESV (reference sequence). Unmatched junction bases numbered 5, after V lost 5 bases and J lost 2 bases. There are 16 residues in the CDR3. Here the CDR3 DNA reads TGTGCCAGCAGCGCAAGGACTAGCGGGATCACAGATACGCAGTATTTT. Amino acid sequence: CASSARTSGITDTQYF.

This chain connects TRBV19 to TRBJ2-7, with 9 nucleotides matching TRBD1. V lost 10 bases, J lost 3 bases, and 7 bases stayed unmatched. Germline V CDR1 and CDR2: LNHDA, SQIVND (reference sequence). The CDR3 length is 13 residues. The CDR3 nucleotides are TGTGCCACACAGGGGGCGCTTAACTACGAGCAGTACTTC. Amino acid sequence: CATQGALNYEQYF.

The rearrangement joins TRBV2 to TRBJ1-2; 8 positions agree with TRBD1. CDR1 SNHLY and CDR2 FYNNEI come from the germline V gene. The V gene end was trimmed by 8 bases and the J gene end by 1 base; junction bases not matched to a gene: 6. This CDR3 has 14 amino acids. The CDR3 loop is CASRGDRGNYGYTF. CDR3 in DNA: TGTGCCAGCCGGGGCGACAGGGGTAACTATGGCTACACCTTC.

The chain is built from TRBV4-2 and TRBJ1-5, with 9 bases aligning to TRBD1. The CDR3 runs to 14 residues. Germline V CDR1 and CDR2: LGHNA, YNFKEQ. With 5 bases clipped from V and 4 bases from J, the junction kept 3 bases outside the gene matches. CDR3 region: CASSYGTGNQPQHF. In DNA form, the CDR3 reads TGTGCCAGCAGCTACGGGACAGGGAATCAGCCCCAGCATTTT.

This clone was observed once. CDR3 region: CASSSHRGYNEQFF. The CDR3 bases are TGTGCCAGCAGCTCGCACAGGGGTTACAATGAGCAGTTCTTC. This chain joins TRBV7-2 and TRBJ2-1, with 7 bases identical to TRBD1. After removal of 4 bases from V and 4 bases from J, the junction contained 4 bases not matched to a gene. This CDR3 has 14 amino acids. Germline assignment: CDR1 SGHTA and CDR2 FQGNSA.

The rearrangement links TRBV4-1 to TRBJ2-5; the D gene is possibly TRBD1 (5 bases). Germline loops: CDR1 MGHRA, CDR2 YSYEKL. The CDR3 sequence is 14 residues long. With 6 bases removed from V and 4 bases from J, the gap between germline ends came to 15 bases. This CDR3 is CASSQTGTGETQYF. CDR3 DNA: TGCGCCAGCAGTCAAACAGGTACAGGAGAGACCCAGTACTTC.

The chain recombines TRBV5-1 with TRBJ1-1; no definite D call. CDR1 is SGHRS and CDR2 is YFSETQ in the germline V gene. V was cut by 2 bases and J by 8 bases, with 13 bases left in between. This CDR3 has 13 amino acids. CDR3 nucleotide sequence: TGCGCCAGCAGCTTTTCCGGGGTGGAGGAAGCTTTCTTT. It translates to CASSFSGVEEAFF.

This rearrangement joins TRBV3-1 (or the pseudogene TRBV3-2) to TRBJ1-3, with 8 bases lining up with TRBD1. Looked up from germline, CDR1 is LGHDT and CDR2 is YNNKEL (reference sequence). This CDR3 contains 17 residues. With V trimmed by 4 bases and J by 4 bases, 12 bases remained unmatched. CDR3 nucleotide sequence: TGTGCCAGCAGCCGAAAACGGACAGGGCTCGTCGGAAACACCATATATTTT. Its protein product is CASSRKRTGLVGNTIYF.

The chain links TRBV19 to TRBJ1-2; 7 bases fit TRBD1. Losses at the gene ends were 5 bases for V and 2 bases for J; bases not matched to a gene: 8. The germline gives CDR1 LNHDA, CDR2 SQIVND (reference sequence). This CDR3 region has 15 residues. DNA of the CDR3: TGTGCCAGTAGTCTCGCCGGACAGGCGAACTATGGCTACACCTTC. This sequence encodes CASSLAGQANYGYTF.

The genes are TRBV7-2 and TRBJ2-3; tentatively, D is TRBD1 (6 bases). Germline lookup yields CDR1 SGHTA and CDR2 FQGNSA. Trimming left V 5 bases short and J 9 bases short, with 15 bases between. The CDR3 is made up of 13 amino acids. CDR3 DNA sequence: TGTGCCAGCAGCACAGGACAGAAGGAGACGCAGTATTTT. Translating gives CASSTGQKETQYF.

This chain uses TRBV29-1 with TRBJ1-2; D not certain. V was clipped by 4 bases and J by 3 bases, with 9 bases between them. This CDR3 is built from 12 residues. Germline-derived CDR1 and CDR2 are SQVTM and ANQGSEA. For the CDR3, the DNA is TGCAGCGTTGTCCCCCCAGACTATGGCTACACCTTC. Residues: CSVVPPDYGYTF.

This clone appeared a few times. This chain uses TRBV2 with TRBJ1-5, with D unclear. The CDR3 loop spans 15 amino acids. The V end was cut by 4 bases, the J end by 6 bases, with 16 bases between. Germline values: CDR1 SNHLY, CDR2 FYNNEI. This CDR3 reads CASSGAGRPGQPQHF. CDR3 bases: TGTGCCAGCAGTGGGGCGGGTAGGCCGGGTCAGCCCCAGCATTTT.

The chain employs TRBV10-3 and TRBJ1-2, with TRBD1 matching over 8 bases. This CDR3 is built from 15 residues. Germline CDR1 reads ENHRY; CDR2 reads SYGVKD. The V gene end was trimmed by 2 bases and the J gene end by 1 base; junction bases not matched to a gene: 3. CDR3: CAISEGTGDNYGYTF. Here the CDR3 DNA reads TGTGCCATCAGTGAGGGGACAGGTGATAACTATGGCTACACCTTC.

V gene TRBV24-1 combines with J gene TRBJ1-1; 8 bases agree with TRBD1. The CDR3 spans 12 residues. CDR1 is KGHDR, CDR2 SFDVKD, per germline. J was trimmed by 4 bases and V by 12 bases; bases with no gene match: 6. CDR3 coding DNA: TGTGCCGTGGGACAGGTGGGCACTGAAGCTTTCTTT. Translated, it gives CAVGQVGTEAFF.

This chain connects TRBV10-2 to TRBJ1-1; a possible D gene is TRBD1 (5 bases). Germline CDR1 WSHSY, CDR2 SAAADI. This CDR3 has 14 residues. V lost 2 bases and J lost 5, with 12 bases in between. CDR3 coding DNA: TGCGCCAGCAGTGAGACAGGTCAGGGAACTGAAGCTTTCTTT. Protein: CASSETGQGTEAFF.